The source of this T cell receptor beta chain is a study of cytomegalovirus exposure and HLA in healthy donors. Study at large: From donors who were HLA-typed, an early data release held around 80 million unique TCRs. The study, taken as a whole, reports: Approximately 17,000 TCR beta sequences were associated with HLA alleles at 0.05 false discovery rate in a later analysis. The authors later found HLA-associated TCR beta chains more clonally expanded than equally common others.

Remarks on this clone: Its antigen remains unknown.

Amplification used 60 Vbeta primers and 13 Jbeta primers. The repertoire was sequenced with immunoSEQ multiplex PCR; TCRdb's copy has only in-frame clones and lacks some. The sample holds fewer than 200,000 clones; roughly 80% are singletons and the top ten take over 0.65%. Germline CDR1 KGHSH, CDR2 LQKENI. J gave up 0 bases and V 4 bases, and 3 bases lay outside the gene matches. This CDR3 has 17 amino acids. This sequence joins TRBV18 and TRBJ1-4; TRBD1 aligns across 12 bases. Sequenced material: PBMCs. The TCR originated in a woman aged 18-30 years in good health and CMV-seronegative. The CDR3 sequence: CASSLGQGATTNEKLFF. CDR3 DNA sequence: TGTGCCAGCTCACTGGGACAGGGGGCCACAACTAATGAAAAACTGTTTTTT.